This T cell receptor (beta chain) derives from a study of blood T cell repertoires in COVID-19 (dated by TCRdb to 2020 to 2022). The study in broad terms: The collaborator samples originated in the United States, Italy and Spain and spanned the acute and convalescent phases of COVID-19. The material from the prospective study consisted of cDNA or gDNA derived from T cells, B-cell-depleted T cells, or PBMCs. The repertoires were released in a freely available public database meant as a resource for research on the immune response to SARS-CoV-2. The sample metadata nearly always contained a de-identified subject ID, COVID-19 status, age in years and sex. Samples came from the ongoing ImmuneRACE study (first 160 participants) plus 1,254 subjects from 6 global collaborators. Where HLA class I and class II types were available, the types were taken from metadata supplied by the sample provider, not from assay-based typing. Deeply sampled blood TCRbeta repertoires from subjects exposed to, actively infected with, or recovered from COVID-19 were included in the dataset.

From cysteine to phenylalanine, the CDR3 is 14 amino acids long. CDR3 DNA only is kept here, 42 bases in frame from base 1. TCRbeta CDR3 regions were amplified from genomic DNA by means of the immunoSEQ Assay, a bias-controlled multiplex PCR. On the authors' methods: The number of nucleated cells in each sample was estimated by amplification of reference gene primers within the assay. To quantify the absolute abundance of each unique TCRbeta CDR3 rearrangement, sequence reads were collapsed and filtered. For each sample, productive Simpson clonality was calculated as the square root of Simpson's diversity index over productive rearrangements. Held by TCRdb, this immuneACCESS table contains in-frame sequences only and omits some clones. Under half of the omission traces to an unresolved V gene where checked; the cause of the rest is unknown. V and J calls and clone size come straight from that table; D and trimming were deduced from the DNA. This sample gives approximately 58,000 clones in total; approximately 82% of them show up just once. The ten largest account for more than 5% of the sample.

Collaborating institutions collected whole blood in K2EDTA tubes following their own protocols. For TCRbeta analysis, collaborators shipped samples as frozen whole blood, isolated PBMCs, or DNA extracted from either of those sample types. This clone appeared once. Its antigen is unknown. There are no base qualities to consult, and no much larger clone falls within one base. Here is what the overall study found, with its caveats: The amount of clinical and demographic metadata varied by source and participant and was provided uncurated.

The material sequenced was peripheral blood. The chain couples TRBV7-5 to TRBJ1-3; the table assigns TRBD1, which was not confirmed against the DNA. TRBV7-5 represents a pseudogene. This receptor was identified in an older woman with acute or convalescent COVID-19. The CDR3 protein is CVRSLTGSGNTIYF. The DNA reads TGTGTCAGAAGCTTAACAGGCTCTGGAAACACCATATATTTT.